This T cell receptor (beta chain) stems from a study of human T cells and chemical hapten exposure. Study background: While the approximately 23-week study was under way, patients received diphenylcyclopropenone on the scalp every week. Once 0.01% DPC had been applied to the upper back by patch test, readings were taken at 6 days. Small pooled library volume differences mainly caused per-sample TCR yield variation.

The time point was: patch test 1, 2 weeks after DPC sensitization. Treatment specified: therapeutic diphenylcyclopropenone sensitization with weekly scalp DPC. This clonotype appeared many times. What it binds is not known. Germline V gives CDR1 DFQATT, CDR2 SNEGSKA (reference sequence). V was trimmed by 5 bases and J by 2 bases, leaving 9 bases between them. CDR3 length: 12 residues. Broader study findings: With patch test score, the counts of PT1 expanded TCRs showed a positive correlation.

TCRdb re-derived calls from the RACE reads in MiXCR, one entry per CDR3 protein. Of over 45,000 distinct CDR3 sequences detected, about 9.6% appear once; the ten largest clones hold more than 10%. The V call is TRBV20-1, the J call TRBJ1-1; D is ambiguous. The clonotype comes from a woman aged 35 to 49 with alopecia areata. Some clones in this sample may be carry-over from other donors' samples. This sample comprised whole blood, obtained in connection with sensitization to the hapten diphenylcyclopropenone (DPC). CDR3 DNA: TGCAGTGCTCTACAGACCAACACTGAAGCTTTCTTT. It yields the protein CSALQTNTEAFF.